Following are 18 T cell receptor beta chains from one sample sequenced in a study of shared clonotypes between healthy human individuals. Naive CD8 cells, CD45RO-negative and positively selected for CCR7, excluded terminally differentiated effector memory CD45RA+ cells. Profiling relied on immunoSEQ multiplex PCR, and the TCRdb table lists in-frame clones only, not all of them. The data hold under 1 million clones, with approximately 92% observed a single time. The specimen was naive CD8+ T cells sorted from blood. Receptor source: a man in his thirties or forties in good health.

The J gene is TRBJ2-1, the V gene TRBV11-3; 11 nucleotides line up with TRBD2. Germline CDR1 reads SGHNT; CDR2 reads YENEEA. This CDR3 region has 18 residues. The V gene end was trimmed by 5 bases and the J gene end by 1 base; junction bases not matched to a gene: 10. The CDR3 reads CASSPGTSGGTSYNEQFF. Written as DNA, the CDR3 is TGTGCCAGCAGCCCGGGGACTAGCGGCGGTACGTCCTACAATGAGCAGTTCTTC.

V gene TRBV15 combines with J gene TRBJ2-2; D is uncertain. This CDR3 is 14 amino acids long. Trimming removed 0 bases at V and 6 bases at J, with 8 bases between. Germline loops: CDR1 LNHNV, CDR2 YYDKDF (reference sequence). CDR3 sequence reads: CATSREARAGELFF. The CDR3 DNA reads TGTGCCACCAGCAGAGAGGCTAGAGCCGGGGAGCTGTTTTTT.

The chain employs TRBV19 and TRBJ2-7; D might be TRBD1 (5 bases). There are 14 residues in the CDR3. Trimming pared 6 bases from V and 0 bases from J, leaving 12 bases between. Germline assignment: CDR1 LNHDA and CDR2 SQIVND (reference sequence). The CDR3 here is CASRQDSNSYEQYF. In DNA form, the CDR3 reads TGTGCCAGTAGGCAAGACAGCAACTCCTACGAGCAGTACTTC.

The V gene is TRBV7-9, the J gene TRBJ2-1; 7 bases are a match to TRBD2. This CDR3 has 16 amino acids. Trimming took 6 bases from V and 1 from J; bases not matched to a gene: 9. Looked up from germline, CDR1 is SEHNR and CDR2 is FQNEAQ (reference sequence). In DNA form, the CDR3 reads TGTGCCAGCAGGTCCAAGCTAGCGGAATCCTACAATGAGCAGTTCTTC. As protein: CASRSKLAESYNEQFF.

This clone has just one count. V is TRBV7-8 and J is TRBJ2-1, with 10 nucleotides matching TRBD2. The germline gives CDR1 SGHVS, CDR2 FQNEAQ. Trimming at V came to 4 bases and at J to 4 bases, leaving 13 bases not matched to a gene. The CDR3 spans 18 residues. The chain's CDR3 is CASSSKNLAGERYNEQFF. DNA of the CDR3: TGTGCCAGCAGCTCAAAAAACCTAGCGGGAGAAAGGTACAATGAGCAGTTCTTC. The variable domain in full, completed from reference TRBV7-8 and TRBJ2-1, reads GAGVSQSPRYKVAKRGQDVALRCDPISGHVSLFWYQQALGQGPEFLTYFQNEAQLDKSGLPSDRFFAERPEGSVSTLKIQRTQQEDSAVYLCASSSKNLAGERYNEQFFGPGTRLTVL.

The V call is TRBV30, the J call TRBJ1-1, with 10 positions matching TRBD1. CDR1 is GTSNPN, CDR2 SVGIG, per germline (reference sequence). V lost 5 bases to trimming and J lost 6 bases; unmatched junction nucleotides: 9. CDR3 size: 14 residues. The CDR3 loop is CAWGLGTGVAEAFF. The DNA of the CDR3 is TGTGCCTGGGGCCTCGGGACAGGGGTCGCTGAAGCTTTCTTT. The full variable domain, in which reference TRBV30 and TRBJ1-1 provide the parts outside the CDR3, is SQTIHQWPATLVQPVGSPLSLECTVEGTSNPNLYWYRQAAGRGLQLLFYSVGIGQISSEVPQNLSASRPQDRQFILSSKKLLLSDSGFYLCAWGLGTGVAEAFFGQGTRLTVV.

This clone was observed once. The genes are TRBV28 and TRBJ2-2, with D possibly TRBD1 on 5 matching bases. The CDR3 length is 19 residues. Germline CDR1 is MDHEN and CDR2 is SYDVKM. Deletions cut 5 bases from V and 2 bases from J, with 24 bases between. In nucleotides, the CDR3 is TGTGCCAGCAGTCCTCGCTTCGCTAGAACAGGACAAAACACCGGGGAGCTGTTTTTT. It yields the protein CASSPRFARTGQNTGELFF.

This chain links TRBV9 with TRBJ2-1; the D gene is possibly TRBD2 (7 bases). The CDR3 consists of 15 residues. Trimming removed 6 bases from V and 5 bases from J, with 18 bases in between. Germline V lookup: CDR1 SGDLS, CDR2 YYNGEE. As DNA, the CDR3 is TGTGCCAGCACCTCGGGGCAGGGGACTAACAATGAGCAGTTCTTC. Translation gives CASTSGQGTNNEQFF.

The chain joins TRBV14 to TRBJ2-5; 9 nucleotides line up with TRBD2. CDR3 size: 18 residues. J lost 1 base, V lost 4 bases, and 13 bases had no gene match. Per the germline V gene, CDR1 is SGHDN and CDR2 is FVKESK. CDR3 DNA: TGTGCCAGCAGCCCACTTTTCCGGACTAGCGCGGGCCAAGAGACCCAGTACTTC. This translates into CASSPLFRTSAGQETQYF.

V and J are TRBV28 and TRBJ2-2; a weak D match, TRBD1 (5 bases). This CDR3 region has 15 residues. Germline CDR1 is MDHEN and CDR2 is SYDVKM. Trimming took off 10 bases at V and 1 base at J, with 16 bases between the two ends. CDR3 region: CATYRLGQNTGELFF. CDR3 nucleotide sequence: TGTGCCACATACAGGTTAGGGCAGAACACCGGGGAGCTGTTTTTT.

This chain joins TRBV5-4 and TRBJ2-1, with 15 nucleotides matching TRBD2. The trim removed 3 bases at V and 5 bases at J, leaving 9 bases unmatched. This CDR3 comprises 18 residues. Germline CDR1 and CDR2: SGHNT and YYREEE (reference sequence). In DNA form, the CDR3 reads TGTGCCAGCAGCTCGGGACTAGCGGGAGGATGGGGCAACAATGAGCAGTTCTTC. Residues: CASSSGLAGGWGNNEQFF.

CDR3 coding DNA: TGTGCCAGCAGTATCGCGACAGGGGCCTCCTACAATGAGCAGTTCTTC. It translates to CASSIATGASYNEQFF. This rearrangement joins TRBV11-3 to TRBJ2-1; 8 bases are a match to TRBD1. This CDR3 spans 16 amino acids. V lost 6 bases to trimming and J lost 0 bases; unmatched junction nucleotides: 7. Germline V lookup: CDR1 SGHNT, CDR2 YENEEA. Drawing the rest from reference TRBV11-3 and TRBJ2-1, the complete variable domain is EAGVVQSPRYKIIEKKQPVAFWCNPISGHNTLYWYLQNLGQGPELLIRYENEEAVDDSQLPKDRFSAERLKGVDSTLKIQPAELGDSAVYLCASSIATGASYNEQFFGPGTRLTVL.

The chain couples TRBV28 to TRBJ2-7; weak D call: TRBD1 (5 bases). The germline V gene has CDR1 MDHEN and CDR2 SYDVKM. The CDR3 runs to 13 residues. Between the trimmed V and J ends, which lost 4 bases and 3 bases, there was a span of 10 bases. CDR3 loop: CASSSAGRYEQYF. The CDR3 bases are TGTGCCAGCAGTTCGGCAGGGCGCTACGAGCAGTACTTC.

This clone was seen just once. The chain couples TRBV28 to TRBJ1-1; 10 nucleotides align to TRBD1. The CDR3 sequence is 17 residues long. V shed 3 bases, J shed 0 bases, and the junction held 7 bases outside the gene matches. Germline V lookup: CDR1 MDHEN, CDR2 SYDVKM. CDR3 DNA: TGTGCCAGCAGTTTCAGCGACAGGGGGCCGGTGAACACTGAAGCTTTCTTT. This codes for CASSFSDRGPVNTEAFF.

The CDR3 protein is CASTPRGIGKLFF. For the CDR3, the DNA is TGTGCCAGCACCCCTAGAGGCATAGGAAAACTGTTTTTT. The chain is built from TRBV28 and TRBJ1-4; no firm D call. This CDR3 is built from 13 residues. CDR1 and CDR2 from the germline V gene are MDHEN and SYDVKM. Trimming took off 7 bases at V and 10 bases at J, with 16 bases between the two ends.

This chain connects TRBV5-6 to TRBJ2-7; D is undetermined. V shed 3 bases and J shed 3 bases, with 10 bases lying between them. The CDR3 loop spans 13 amino acids. CDR1 is SGHDT, CDR2 YYEEEE, per germline. The CDR3 is CASSYPARYEQYF. The CDR3 nucleotides are TGTGCCAGCAGCTACCCAGCTCGCTACGAGCAGTACTTC.

The chain couples TRBV27 to TRBJ2-4; 9 bases align to TRBD1. The CDR3 has 15 residues. Germline lookup yields CDR1 MNHEY and CDR2 SMNVEV (reference sequence). The junction had 7 bases not matched to a gene; V was cut back by 5 bases and J by 5 bases. The CDR3: CASSVLTGGENIQYF. The CDR3 region has the DNA TGTGCCAGCAGTGTCCTGACAGGGGGTGAAAACATTCAGTACTTC.

The chain links TRBV18 to TRBJ2-3; no firm D call. V lost 8 bases to trimming and J lost 2 bases, with 11 bases between them. Germline V lookup: CDR1 KGHSH, CDR2 LQKENI. The CDR3 is 13 amino acids. The CDR3 is CASAPPDTDTQYF. For the CDR3, the DNA is TGTGCCAGCGCGCCTCCGGACACAGATACGCAGTATTTT.